This TCR beta chain was observed in a study of CD8+ T cells in alopecia areata. Overall study context: Treated patients were given 5 to 10 mg oral tofacitinib twice daily.

This clone was picked up one time. Its antigen is still unknown. RNA, once extracted, was reverse transcribed into cDNA for use as the sequencing template. Some clones are missing from TCRdb's copy, which holds only in-frame ones; the method was immunoSEQ multiplex PCR. Of tens of thousands of clones in the sample, just over 70% were seen once. This sample's treatment: oral pan-JAK inhibitor, 5-10 mg twice daily. Findings and caveats of the study: In scalp and blood during tofacitinib, many expanded lesional clones persisted. Clonality exceeded that of normal scalp in lesional scalp, most notably in alopecia totalis/universalis. Having just one nonresponder leaves the connection between baseline CD8+ expansion and response unresolved.

Germline-derived CDR1 and CDR2 are SGHDT and YYEEEE. V shed 1 base and J shed 4 bases, with 8 bases lying between them. This CDR3 is 13 amino acids long. Sample: CD8+ T cells sorted from blood, taken between weeks 44 and 45, from a patient treated with tofacitinib. The TCR sequence derives from a human donor with alopecia areata. The genes are TRBV5-6 and TRBJ1-1; D is uncertain. For the CDR3, the DNA is TGTGCCAGCAGCTTGAGCGGGTTCACTGAAGCTTTCTTT. It specifies CASSLSGFTEAFF.